What follows describes a single TCR beta chain. Its antigen specificity is not known. Per-base quality was not reported, and no clone a single base away is much larger than it. The cysteine opens and the phenylalanine closes a CDR3 of 14 amino acids. Only the CDR3 region is kept as DNA, spanning 42 bases read in frame from base 1. As encoded in the germline V gene, CDR1 is MDHEN while CDR2 is SYDVKM. V is trimmed back by 3 bases and J by 6 bases, and the junction contains 6 bases that no gene match accounts for. The cohort consisted of hundreds of healthy bone marrow donors. At the time of sampling, every cohort member was nominally healthy, though immune exposures that went unrecorded were likely present. The donor was CMV seronegative and was included in the group of hundreds of seronegative cohort members. A peripheral blood sample was provided by each donor, and peripheral blood mononuclear cells were used for TCR beta sequencing. Genomic DNA was extracted from the blood cell samples with the Qiagen DNeasy Blood Extraction Kit.

This specimen comes from a study of cytomegalovirus exposure and HLA in healthy donors (dated by TCRdb to 2016 to 2017). For context, the study as a whole: An earlier analysis of some 550 of the donors reported 250 to 300 Gb of sequence data and 117 million unique TCR beta sequences from about 179 million T cells. About 300 gigabases of sequencing data and 70 million to 100 million unique TCR sequences were included in an early release covering about 600 HLA-typed donors. The genetic ancestry cluster associated with self-reported Caucasian donors included about 84% of the roughly 400 genotyped donors. The study was designed to test whether signatures of past pathogen exposure could be identified by cataloging public T cell receptors. The study profiled the T cell repertoires of under 700 subjects by immunosequencing and related them to cytomegalovirus serostatus. Along with the roughly 700-subject first cohort, a separate validation cohort of more than 90 different subjects was used. The study combined high-throughput TCR immunosequencing, statistical association of individual TCRs with disease status, and machine learning to predict cytomegalovirus infection status. A later analysis re-analyzed previously published TCR beta repertoires from 650 to 800 donors and added high-resolution HLA genotyping to study TCR occurrence patterns. In the later analysis, no new phenotypic data were used to find candidate immune exposures; instead, reliance was placed on TCR beta sequences and their occurrence across donors. An earlier analysis of around 640 of the donors used high-throughput TCR beta sequencing to judge whether each TCR beta V gene segment behaved as functional or pseudogenic. Alongside the repertoire data, information on donor age, sex, ethnicity and CMV serostatus was compiled. A later genetic analysis used genome-wide SNP genotypes for 398 of the 666 donors, treating that subset as a discovery cohort. All discovery cohort repertoires had been generated using a single sequencing platform. Both class I and class II loci were covered by HLA typing, at four-digit resolution. Typing coverage varied by locus: roughly 620-640 donors for A, B, C, DRB1 and DQB1; roughly 510 for DQA1; more than 600 for DPA1; roughly 450 for DPB1. Five DR-DQ haplotypes were handled as single units for association and clustering, since linkage in the cohort was strong. Across 398 genotyped donors of the cohort, an average of about 240,000 unique TCR beta nucleotide sequences per donor were sequenced, and around 20% of those sequences were non-productive. Broader findings and caveats from the paper: The 87-base-pair reads could not distinguish some IMGT-functional V segments, including TRBV6-2 and TRBV6-3, so those segments were excluded. In a later analysis, 16,951 TCR beta sequences were associated with specific HLA alleles at a false discovery rate of 0.05. Because HLA typing was unavailable for some donors at each locus, only the typed subset was used in association tests. Most CMV-associated TCR beta chains appeared to be HLA-restricted in a later analysis, and the HLA associations seemed to be driven largely by CMV exposure. A further reported finding was that TCR beta sequences accurately predicted the HLA-A and HLA-B alleles for most subjects in the first cohort. In a later genetic analysis, fewer N-insertions in productive TCRs were reported among donors in an Asian-associated ancestry cluster than the 666-donor mean. Presence/absence analyses assumed roughly uniform sequencing depth across donors, an assumption that may not hold. The only immune exposure information available for the cohort was CMV serostatus. Across donors, most TCR sequences were observed very rarely, whereas some public TCRs were present in many individuals. Linkage disequilibrium might explain the correlated functional status among segregating V segments, but an unknown experimental factor could not be excluded. Several of the top co-occurrence clusters appeared to be linked to parvovirus B19, influenza, CMV and Epstein-Barr virus, according to a later analysis. A few of the identified cytomegalovirus-associated TCR beta chains were confirmed in vitro to be specific for cytomegalovirus antigens. V-gene and J-gene trimming of TCR beta chains was associated with a missense DCLRE1C variant in a later genetic analysis, and the association was replicated in an independent cohort. In a later analysis, the rate of TCR association differed among HLA loci, with DRB1 alleles having the most associated TCRs and HLA-C alleles having the fewest. Some 15 rarely observed V segments, including chromosome 9 orphons, were excluded from the earlier analysis of several hundred of the donors because counts were too low. Assigning TCR associations to individual alleles was difficult when HLA alleles, especially DR and DQ, strongly co-occurred. Cytomegalovirus status was reported to be diagnosed by the classifier with high specificity and sensitivity in both the original and validation cohorts. Compared with equally common non-associated chains, HLA-associated TCR beta chains in a later analysis were more clonally expanded and had lower generation probabilities. The authors suggested that the approach could potentially be extended to other disease states and immunological phenotypes. The cohort was sequenced for TCR beta chains only, and without alpha or paired-chain data the features that could be detected were limited. The study gave a list of about 160 TCR beta chains associated with cytomegalovirus. In an earlier analysis of about 600 of the donors, most TCR beta V segments appeared in productive rearrangements about 87% or about 30% of the time, broadly matching IMGT annotations. A cluster of highly shared sequence variants was judged likely to represent a technical artifact of the sequencing pipeline.

To prepare the library, the immunoSEQ multiplex PCR assay was applied. For the multiplex PCR, a mixture combining 60 forward primers for TCR Vbeta segments and 13 reverse primers for TCR Jbeta segments was used. Amplification of the CDR3 region of rearranged TCR beta genes was performed with a multiplex PCR assay on genomic DNA. The Illumina HiSeq System was used to sequence the amplified TCR beta libraries as 87-base-pair reads. Regarding the original processing steps: Across the roughly 640 repertoires, a later analysis counted some 80 million unique TCR beta chains, 8.5 million to 12 million of which were shared by at least two donors. To remove PCR and sequencing errors, raw reads were error-corrected and collapsed into unique sequences using a nearest-neighbor algorithm that merged closely related sequences. V, D and J gene segments were assigned by aligning CDR3 sequences to IMGT reference sequences. For a sequence to be retained, at least a six-nucleotide match to both a V gene segment and a J gene segment was required. Rearrangements were classified as productive when the CDR3 lacked stop codons and remained in frame with V and J, and all other rearrangements were classified as non-productive. Following IMGT convention, CDR3 was defined as the stretch from the second conserved V-encoded cysteine to the conserved J-encoded phenylalanine. In an earlier analysis of roughly 580 of the donors, sequences lacking an unambiguous match to a single V gene segment were excluded. In an earlier analysis of almost 600 of the donors, a V segment was called functional when productive rearrangements were above 56.7%, and segregating when the standard deviation between donors exceeded 5%. A statistical classification framework was built to diagnose cytomegalovirus status from the catalog of TCR beta chain sequences. V and J gene assignment, in a later analysis, came from comparing TCR nucleotide sequences with IMGT/GENE-DB human TR gene sequences. Using the TCRdist pipeline, a later analysis assigned CDR3 sequences along with most-parsimonious VDJ recombination scenarios. A later analysis defined each TCR beta chain by its CDR3 amino acid sequence plus V-gene family, and excluded reads lacking a unique V-gene family. In a later analysis, 550 to 650 highly shared, low-generation-probability nucleotide sequences were removed to address suspected cross-contamination and a sequencing artifact. For each public chain, a later analysis derived a clonal expansion index from normalized ranks of inferred template counts within each repertoire. In a later analysis, generation probabilities were computed with a VDJ recombination model fitted to out-of-frame rearrangements, and the resulting probabilities were checked against IGoR. Hypergeometric tests were used in a later analysis to score TCR-TCR, TCR-HLA and TCR-CMV co-occurrence, with a repertoire-size bias correction applied to the TCR pairs. A later analysis estimated false discovery rates by permuting HLA or CMV assignments 20 times. In a later analysis, co-occurring TCRs were grouped using DBSCAN, with TCRdist sequence similarity added in when clustering inside HLA-allele-positive subsets. Co-occurrence clustering excluded repertoires with fewer than 30,000 or more than 120,000 public chains, plus five with anomalous nucleotide sharing. TCRdb mirrors the immuneACCESS table, restricted to in-frame sequences. Some clones are absent from its copies; in checked studies, under half trace to an unresolved V gene, and the reason for the others is unknown. The V and J calls and clone size were taken over from that table, and D and trimming were inferred from the DNA. In this sample the table shows roughly 120,000 clones, over 70% of which occur a single time. Together, the top ten hold 1.6% of the sample.

The chain employs TRBV28 and TRBJ2-3, and TRBD2 aligns with 7 junction nucleotides. The sequence derives from a woman aged 18-30 years in good health and CMV-seronegative. Material for sequencing was PBMCs. The bases are TGTGCCAGCAGTTTCTCCGGGGGGAAGGATACGCAGTATTTT. It translates as CASSFSGGKDTQYF.